This TCR beta chain was captured in a study of CD8 T cells in ankylosing spondylitis (dated by TCRdb to the late 2010s). Study-level background: T cell receptor beta repertoires were profiled in healthy donors and ankylosing spondylitis patients so that disease-linked TCR variants could be found. Peripheral blood samples were taken, and synovial fluid was additionally collected from ankylosing spondylitis patients. In total, the full study cohort was made up of roughly 110 healthy donors and 25 to 30 ankylosing spondylitis patients.

At the junction V is shortened by 4 bases and J by 2 bases, with 11 bases in between. CDR1 and CDR2, per the germline V gene (reference sequence), are SGHKS and YYEKEE. CDR3 length: 14 amino acids, cysteine to phenylalanine. The sequence is cut down to CDR3 DNA, 42 bases in frame from base 1. This clonotype was detected a few times. The clone's antigen remains unknown. Qualities for individual bases were not recorded, and no much larger clone is one base off. TCRdb names Illumina HiSeq 2500 as the instrument used. Quantitative 5'-RACE with molecular barcodes was the method used to prepare the TCR beta libraries. Per the source publication's procedure: Disease-linked TCR variants were identified with a new computational method built on a probabilistic model of VDJ rearrangement. TCRdb applied fastp at Q25 and MiXCR to the public reads, then kept only in-frame beta chains. For every CDR3 protein sequence, its rows merge into one entry that carries the most common genes and DNA. For this entry, the V and J calls and clone size follow TCRdb and not the study's own pipeline. For this sample the table gives 200,000 or so distinct CDR3 sequences, of which 10% to 15% were detected only once. The top ten hold 11% of the sample.

The research as a whole found: Significant enrichment of the disease-linked clones was reported in matched synovial fluid samples from ankylosing spondylitis patients. Blood from ankylosing spondylitis patients appeared to be characterized by a TCR beta motif made up of about 8 highly homologous amino acid variants. The disease-linked clones had a CD8+ phenotype and were found at relatively low frequencies in peripheral blood. Some motif variants had previously been reported in the synovial fluid and blood of reactive arthritis patients, which suggests shared mechanisms of disease initiation.

This receptor chain uses TRBV5-5 and TRBJ2-3; confidence is insufficient to name the D gene. Sequenced input: blood, either unsorted or a sorted T cell fraction (not recorded which). This sequence originates from a female donor with ankylosing spondylitis or in good health (not recorded which). The CDR3 protein is CASSTGVDTDTQYF. The nucleotides read TGTGCCAGCAGCACCGGAGTCGACACAGATACGCAGTATTTT.